This T cell receptor (beta chain) appears in the sequencing data of a study of immune heterogeneity within non-small cell lung tumors. Findings of the study overall: Local tumor mutational burden correlated moderately but significantly with local T-cell clonality (R roughly 0.31). Within a patient, dominant CDR3 beta clonotypes were shared across sites, though different locations had unique frequent clones.

On this clonotype itself: Its antigen is not known. This may be a read error, as it is one base from a much larger clone.

The authors amplified TCR beta CDR3 by multiplex PCR with 32 V and 13 J primers. MiXCR, applied by TCRdb to the multiplex PCR reads, yields one record per CDR3 protein. The sample holds roughly 15,000 distinct CDR3 sequences; roughly 30% are singletons and the top ten take 4% to 6.5%. The template consisted of bulk tumor genomic DNA, with about 640 ng used per sample. In surgery, several biopsies were collected from each primary tumor at widely spaced sites. Surgery that was curative in intent was performed on patients with untreated, newly diagnosed non-small cell lung cancer. CDR1 and CDR2 from the germline V gene are SGHRS and YFSETQ. The CDR3 is 15 amino acids.

This chain uses TRBV5-1 with TRBJ1-5; D gene unclear. The clonotype originates from a man aged 35-49 years with non-small cell lung cancer. The sequenced sample was lung tumor tissue. The CDR3 region is CANSLWAGGNQPQHF. The DNA for the CDR3 is TGCGCCAACAGCTTGTGGGCCGGCGGCAATCAGCCCCAGCATTTT.